The 7 T cell receptor beta chains in this list originate from one sample, sequenced in a study of cytomegalovirus exposure and HLA in healthy donors. Primers for the PCR totalled 60 Vbeta and 13 Jbeta. Profiled with immunoSEQ multiplex PCR; TCRdb holds only in-frame clones, not every one. The table includes about 180,000 clones, about three quarters detected once. Material for sequencing was PBMCs. All receptors come from a man aged 40-49 years in good health and CMV-seropositive.

This clone has a handful of counts. This chain links TRBV4-1 with TRBJ2-5; 8 bases are a match to TRBD1. Germline CDR1 and CDR2: MGHRA and YSYEKL. The CDR3 contains 14 residues. Losses at the gene ends were 3 bases for V and 4 bases for J; bases not matched to a gene: 4. The CDR3 DNA is TGCGCCAGCAGCCAGAACCAGGGGGCAGAGACCCAGTACTTC. Translated, it gives CASSQNQGAETQYF.

V is TRBV30 and J is TRBJ2-5; 10 bases line up with TRBD1. The CDR3 has 15 amino acids. Losses at the gene ends were 1 base for V and 1 base for J; bases not matched to a gene: 3. CDR1 and CDR2 (germline): GTSNPN, SVGIG (reference sequence). CDR3 loop: CAWSAGQGVQETQYF. DNA of the CDR3: TGTGCCTGGAGTGCCGGACAGGGGGTCCAAGAGACCCAGTACTTC.

In this sample, this clone turned up a few times. One end of the junction is discordant with germline, which a read error may explain. The J gene is TRBJ2-6, the V gene TRBV10-3; possible D gene TRBD1, 5 bases. The CDR3 consists of 14 residues. Germline lookup yields CDR1 ENHRY and CDR2 SYGVKD. The chain's CDR3 is CAIRAGPGANGLTF. CDR3 DNA sequence: TGTGCCATCAGAGCCGGCCCTGGGGCCAACGGCCTGACTTTC.

About this clone itself: Compared with germline, one end of the junction differs, possibly owing to a read error. This chain connects TRBV7-3 to TRBJ2-4; TRBD1 matches at 8 bases. The CDR3 runs to 15 residues. The germline CDR1 and CDR2 sequences are SGHTA and FQGTGA. CDR3 loop: CASSDGQGAKNSQYF. CDR3 sequence (DNA): TGTGCCAGCAGCGACGGTCAGGGGGCCAAAAACAGTCAGTACTTC.

This clone has more than one count but fewer than ten. The chain carries TRBV5-1 and TRBJ2-5, with a weak D call TRBD2 (5 bases). Trimming took off 6 bases at V and 5 bases at J, with 20 bases between the two ends. CDR1 is SGHRS, CDR2 YFSETQ, per germline. The CDR3 is 15 residues long. The CDR3: CASNPTGPAGETQYF. The DNA for the CDR3 is TGCGCCAGCAACCCGACCGGCCCCGCGGGCGAGACCCAGTACTTC.

The chain carries TRBV28 and TRBJ1-2; D unclear. CDR3 length: 12 amino acids. The V end was cut by 3 bases, the J end by 4 bases, with 6 bases between. Germline V gives CDR1 MDHEN, CDR2 SYDVKM. Here the CDR3 reads CASSFGAYGYTF. The DNA of the CDR3 is TGTGCCAGCAGTTTTGGAGCCTATGGCTACACCTTC.

The chain recombines TRBV5-1 with TRBJ2-1; TRBD1 might be the D (5 bases). Per germline, CDR1 SGHRS and CDR2 YFSETQ. V lost 0 bases and J 4 bases, leaving 11 bases between the germline ends. This CDR3 has 15 amino acids. DNA of the CDR3: TGCGCCAGCAGCTTGGGGGGCCCCGTATACAATGAGCAGTTCTTC. Encoded protein: CASSLGGPVYNEQFF.